These 14 T cell receptor beta chains share one sample of origin, sequenced in a study of tumor and adjacent non-tumor tissue in lung cancer (dated by TCRdb to 2016 to 2019). RNA was extracted from bulk unsorted tissue and checked for quality with a NanoDrop ND-1000 and an Agilent 2100. For the normal lung samples, distant non-tumor tissue was collected more than 3 cm away from the tumor edge. The library was made by multiplex PCR. The data were produced on an Illumina HiSeq 2500. TCRbeta libraries were constructed through three rounds of nested PCR with primers (Table S4) according to protocols modified from ARM-PCR. The public reads were reanalyzed by TCRdb: fastp trimming at Q25, MiXCR alignment, in-frame beta chains only. Rows are combined by CDR3 protein, so each entry shows the most common genes and DNA. The sample includes 90,000 to 110,000 distinct CDR3 sequences, with 60% to 65% observed a single time. The ten most abundant clones make up 15% to 20% of the sample.

Sequences were obtained from distant non-tumor lung tissue. These receptors came from a man aged 60-69 years with non-small cell lung cancer.

The sample holds many counts of this clonotype. The chain is built from TRBV6-2 or TRBV6-3 and TRBJ2-7; 11 positions match TRBD2. CDR3 length equals 14 residues. Losses at the gene ends were 6 bases for V and 4 bases for J; bases not matched to a gene: 5. Germline CDR1 and CDR2: MNHEY and SVGEGT. The CDR3 nucleotides read TGTGCCAGCAGGATGACTAGCGGGAAGTACGAGCAGTACTTC. Protein product: CASRMTSGKYEQYF.

For this clonotype: A junction boundary mismatches the germline segment, possibly from a read error. The chain has TRBV6-5 and TRBJ1-5; no definite D call. This CDR3 contains 16 residues. CDR1 and CDR2 from the germline V gene are MNHEY and SVGAGI. The CDR3 protein is CATRSVSSNSNQSQHF. In DNA form, the CDR3 reads TGTGCCACCAGGTCTGTTAGTTCCAATAGCAATCAGTCCCAGCATTTT.

This clonotype occurred once. The chain recombines TRBV4-2 with TRBJ1-2, with D unresolved. CDR3 size: 15 residues. V shed 4 bases and J shed 3 bases, with 15 bases lying between them. Per germline, CDR1 LGHNA and CDR2 YNFKEQ. The CDR3, as DNA: TGTGCCAGCAGCCCAGTGTCAGGAGTGGACTATGGCTACACCTTC. It is translated as CASSPVSGVDYGYTF.

This clonotype has ten or more counts. The gene calls are TRBV12-5 and TRBJ2-1; D perhaps matches TRBD2 (7 bases). Per the germline V gene, CDR1 is LGHNT and CDR2 is FRNRAP. V lost 6 bases, J lost 2 bases, and 17 bases lay in between. This CDR3 is built from 16 residues. The CDR3 DNA reads as TGTGCTAGTGGGCCATCGAGGGGGGGAACCTACAATGAGCAGTTCTTC. Encoded protein: CASGPSRGGTYNEQFF.

A word on this clonotype: A much larger clone lies a single base off, so this may be a read error. The chain links TRBV28 to TRBJ2-7; the D is unclear. The CDR3 is 15 amino acids. In germline, CDR1 is MDHEN, CDR2 SYDVKM. The CDR3 nucleotides are TGTGCCAGCAGTTGGGAAACGGACCCCTCCTGCGAGCAGTACTTC. The encoded protein is CASSWETDPSCEQYF. Combining the CDR3 with reference TRBV28 and TRBJ2-7 gives the whole variable domain DVKVTQSSRYLVKRTGEKVFLECVQDMDHENMFWYRQDPGLGLRLIYFSYDVKMKEKGDIPEGYSVSREKKERFSLILESASTNQTSMYLCASSWETDPSCEQYFGPGTRLTVT.

This chain joins TRBV25-1 and TRBJ2-5; 11 nucleotides line up with TRBD2. The CDR3 has 16 residues. Germline values: CDR1 MGHDK, CDR2 SYGVNS. The V segment lost 3 bases and the J segment 0 bases; nucleotides outside the gene matches: 3. The CDR3 here is CASSDGLAGHQETQYF. The DNA for the CDR3 is TGTGCCAGCAGTGATGGACTAGCGGGCCACCAAGAGACCCAGTACTTC.

This clonotype has at least ten counts. The V gene is TRBV20-1, the J gene TRBJ2-5; possible D gene TRBD2, 6 bases. From germline, CDR1 is DFQATT and CDR2 SNEGSKA (reference sequence). The germline V and J ends were trimmed by 6 bases and 5 bases, with 19 bases remaining between them. CDR3 length: 14 residues. CDR3 sequence (DNA): TGCAGTGCACCCCAGTCCGGAGGGTGGGAGACCCAGTACTTC. This gives the protein CSAPQSGGWETQYF.

The rearrangement uses TRBV10-3 and TRBJ2-1; weak D call: TRBD2 (5 bases). The CDR3 has 14 amino acids. Deletions cut 4 bases from V and 5 bases from J, with 12 bases between. Per the germline V gene, CDR1 is ENHRY and CDR2 is SYGVKD. As DNA, the CDR3 is TGTGCCATCAGTGGGTCGGGAAGACACAATGAGCAGTTCTTC. Amino acids: CAISGSGRHNEQFF.

Concerning this clonotype itself: This may be a read error: a much more frequent sequence differs by one nucleotide. For the CDR3, the DNA is TGTGTCAGCAGCAACGGACAGGAAGAGACCCAGTACTTC. Protein: CVSSNGQEETQYF. The V gene is TRBV5-8, the J gene TRBJ2-5; 7 bases are a match to TRBD1. The CDR3 runs 13 residues. Germline V lookup: CDR1 SGHTS, CDR2 YDEGEE. The whole variable domain, remainder taken from reference TRBV5-8 and TRBJ2-5, is EAGVTQSPTHLIKTRGQQATLRCSPISGHTSVYWYQQALGLGLQFLLWYDEGEERNRGNFPPRFSGRQFPNYSSELNVNALELEDSALYLCVSSNGQEETQYFGPGTRLLVL.

Turning to this clonotype: A read error may explain this, as a much larger clone is one base away. The CDR3 loop reads CASSLMTSGSKNEQLF. In DNA form, the CDR3 reads TGTGCCAGCAGTTTAATGACTAGCGGGAGCAAAAATGAGCAGTTATTC. This sequence joins TRBV12-3 or TRBV12-4 and TRBJ2-1, with 12 bases identical to TRBD2. This CDR3 is 16 amino acids long.

The chain recombines TRBV2 with TRBJ1-5; D unclear. Germline assignment: CDR1 SNHLY and CDR2 FYNNEI. Trimming cost V 2 bases and J 6 bases, with 14 bases left between them. The CDR3 spans 15 residues. The CDR3 loop is CASSENGWGSQPQHF. In DNA form, the CDR3 reads TGTGCCAGCAGTGAAAATGGTTGGGGTAGTCAGCCCCAGCATTTT.

This clonotype has only one observation. Being one base from a much bigger clone, this may be a read error. The chain combines TRBV6-2 or TRBV6-3 with TRBJ2-7, with 8 bases lining up with TRBD1. The CDR3 is 14 residues long. Germline CDR1 and CDR2: MNHEY and SVGEGT. CDR3 residues: CPSREQGASYEQYF. For the CDR3, the DNA is TGTCCCAGCAGGGAGCAGGGGGCCTCCTACGAGCAGTACTTC.

The chain employs TRBV29-1 and TRBJ1-5, with 7 bases aligning to TRBD1. CDR1 is SQVTM, CDR2 ANQGSEA, per germline. The CDR3 length is 12 residues. V lost 7 bases, J lost 5 bases, and 5 bases stayed unmatched. The CDR3 sequence: CSDRQGDQPQHF. As DNA, the CDR3 is TGCAGCGATCGACAGGGTGATCAGCCCCAGCATTTT.

About this clonotype: This may be a read error: a much more frequent sequence differs by one nucleotide. The missing conserved phenylalanine or tryptophan at the end of this CDR3 makes a read error likely. The chain uses TRBV6-5 and TRBJ1-6, with D possibly matching TRBD1 (5 bases). Looked up from germline, CDR1 is MNHEY and CDR2 is SVGAGI. This CDR3 spans 14 amino acids. The V end was cut by 2 bases, the J end by 9 bases, with 11 bases between. The CDR3 sequence: CASSYGVGVSPLHS. The CDR3 DNA is TGTGCCAGCAGTTACGGTGTAGGGGTTTCACCCCTCCACTCT.